These 27 T cell receptor beta chains originate from one sample sequenced in a study of T cells in localized non-small cell lung cancer. Libraries were prepared by immunoSEQ multiplex PCR; TCRdb keeps only in-frame clonotypes and omits some of them. The repertoire has some 19,000 clones, 75% to 95% of them found once; the top ten carry roughly 4%. The material was peripheral blood, obtained before any cancer treatment. These TCRs come from a male donor at least 60 years old with stage I squamous cell lung carcinoma.

In its sample, this clone was seen a few times. The J gene is TRBJ1-5, the V gene TRBV29-1; 9 bases map to TRBD1. Germline V gene sequence: CDR1 SQVTM, CDR2 ANQGSEA. The CDR3 totals 13 residues. Trimming took 6 bases from V and 9 from J; bases not matched to a gene: 9. CDR3 sequence reads: CSVGGTGSSPQHF. CDR3 DNA: TGCAGCGTAGGGGGGACAGGGAGTTCGCCCCAGCATTTT. The full variable domain, its missing parts supplied by reference TRBV29-1 and TRBJ1-5, is SAVISQKPSRDICQRGTSLTIQCQVDSQVTMMFWYRQQPGQSLTLIATANQGSEATYESGFVIDKFPISRPNLTFSTLTVSNMSPEDSSIYLCSVGGTGSSPQHFGDGTRLSIL.

The V call is TRBV6-5, the J call TRBJ1-1, with TRBD1 matching 8 bases. The germline V gene has CDR1 MNHEY and CDR2 SVGAGI. V lost 6 bases to trimming and J lost 4 bases; unmatched junction nucleotides: 7. This CDR3 has 14 residues. The CDR3 reads CASRLGQASTEAFF. The CDR3 DNA reads as TGTGCCAGCAGACTGGGACAGGCAAGCACTGAAGCTTTCTTT.

The rearrangement joins TRBV5-1 to TRBJ2-5; maybe TRBD1 (5 bases). The CDR3 has 16 amino acids. CDR1 SGHRS and CDR2 YFSETQ come from the germline V gene. Trimming pared 4 bases from V and 0 bases from J, leaving 16 bases between. DNA for the CDR3: TGCGCCAGCAGCCCGGGTGAGACAGCCAACCAAGAGACCCAGTACTTC. This translates into CASSPGETANQETQYF.

The chain combines TRBV5-6 with TRBJ2-1, with 8 bases matching TRBD1. The J segment lost 7 bases and the V segment lost 0 bases, leaving 3 bases of the junction unmatched. Germline V gives CDR1 SGHDT, CDR2 YYEEEE. This CDR3 spans 14 amino acids. The CDR3 loop is CASSLGRGLNEQFF. The CDR3 DNA follows: TGTGCCAGCAGCTTGGGCAGGGGGCTAAATGAGCAGTTCTTC.

V gene TRBV28 combines with J gene TRBJ2-7; unclear D gene. Trimming took 2 bases from V and 0 from J, leaving 11 bases between them. Looked up from germline, CDR1 is MDHEN and CDR2 is SYDVKM. CDR3 length: 15 amino acids. Here the CDR3 DNA reads TGTGCCAGCAGTTTAACCTACGATGTCTCCTACGAGCAGTACTTC. It translates to CASSLTYDVSYEQYF. The entire variable domain, with the rest obtained from reference TRBV28 and TRBJ2-7, is as follows: DVKVTQSSRYLVKRTGEKVFLECVQDMDHENMFWYRQDPGLGLRLIYFSYDVKMKEKGDIPEGYSVSREKKERFSLILESASTNQTSMYLCASSLTYDVSYEQYFGPGTRLTVT.

This chain uses TRBV5-6 with TRBJ1-1; no clear D. The CDR3 runs 15 residues. Germline assignment: CDR1 SGHDT and CDR2 YYEEEE. V shed 1 base and J shed 1 base, with 11 bases lying between them. The chain's CDR3 is CASSLYQASNTEAFF. In nucleotides, the CDR3 is TGTGCCAGCAGCTTGTACCAGGCCTCGAACACTGAAGCTTTCTTT.

This clone showed up just once. This sequence joins TRBV10-3 and TRBJ1-1; D remains unclear. The CDR3 sequence is 12 residues long. V shed 11 bases and J shed 3 bases, with 13 bases lying between them. Germline V CDR1 and CDR2: ENHRY, SYGVKD. CDR3 residues: CAPEARYTEAFF. CDR3 nucleotide sequence: TGTGCCCCAGAAGCCAGGTACACTGAAGCTTTCTTT.

A single count supports this clone. The gene calls are TRBV6-5 and TRBJ2-7; 8 bases align to TRBD1. Germline V CDR1 and CDR2: MNHEY, SVGAGI. The V segment lost 8 bases and the J segment 3 bases; nucleotides outside the gene matches: 6. This CDR3 is built from 13 residues. Here the CDR3 reads CASALDRDYEQYF. CDR3 DNA sequence: TGTGCCAGCGCACTGGACAGGGACTACGAGCAGTACTTC.

This clone turned up a few times. This chain links TRBV5-8 with TRBJ1-1, with D possibly being TRBD1 (5 bases). This CDR3 has 15 residues. V lost 4 bases, J lost 3 bases, and 16 bases lay in between. Germline V gives CDR1 SGHTS, CDR2 YDEGEE. The CDR3 DNA is TGTGCCAGCAGCCATGGGGACCTGGCCGACACTGAAGCTTTCTTT. Translation: CASSHGDLADTEAFF.

The chain joins TRBV5-6 to TRBJ2-3; the D gene could be TRBD1 or TRBD2 (5 bases each). Germline V CDR1 and CDR2: SGHDT, YYEEEE. Trimming cost V 4 bases and J 5 bases, with 14 bases left between them. The CDR3 spans 14 residues. CDR3 loop: CASSRGVAIDTQYF. In DNA form, the CDR3 reads TGTGCCAGCAGCCGAGGGGTGGCGATAGATACGCAGTATTTT.

The V gene is TRBV6-6, the J gene TRBJ2-5; D not resolved. This CDR3 is 13 amino acids long. Germline V lookup: CDR1 MNHNY, CDR2 SVGAGI (reference sequence). V lost 2 bases and J 1 base, leaving 5 bases between the germline ends. CDR3: CASSYRIQETQYF. CDR3 sequence (DNA): TGTGCCAGCAGTTACCGAATCCAAGAGACCCAGTACTTC.

Only one count was recorded for this clone. V is TRBV6-6 and J is TRBJ1-2, with TRBD1 identical over 8 bases. CDR1 is MNHNY and CDR2 is SVGAGI in the germline V gene (reference sequence). This CDR3 region has 16 residues. J lost 4 bases, V lost 2 bases, and 9 bases had no gene match. The CDR3 loop reads CASSYGDRGDLYGYTF. CDR3 nucleotide sequence: TGTGCCAGCAGTTACGGAGACAGGGGCGACCTCTATGGCTACACCTTC.

The chain couples TRBV2 to TRBJ2-5; 9 nucleotides line up with TRBD1. CDR3 length equals 14 residues. Trimming cost V 8 bases and J 5 bases; bases outside gene matches: 9. The germline CDR1 and CDR2 sequences are SNHLY and FYNNEI. For the CDR3, the DNA is TGTGCCAGCTCGGAACAGGGGGCTGGGGAGACCCAGTACTTC. Protein: CASSEQGAGETQYF.

The rearrangement joins TRBV7-2 to TRBJ2-7; 7 bases are shared with TRBD2. The CDR3 length is 15 residues. The J segment lost 2 bases and the V segment lost 1 base, leaving 5 bases of the junction unmatched. Germline lookup yields CDR1 SGHTA and CDR2 FQGNSA. CDR3: CASSLGASGTYEQYF. For the CDR3, the DNA is TGTGCCAGCAGCTTAGGGGCTAGCGGAACCTACGAGCAGTACTTC.

The chain carries TRBV15 and TRBJ2-7; 7 bases are a match to TRBD1. CDR3 length: 12 residues. Germline trimming cut 5 bases from V and 6 bases from J; bases unmatched to any gene: 4. Germline loops: CDR1 LNHNV, CDR2 YYDKDF (reference sequence). The CDR3 reads CATSYTGAEQYF. The CDR3 nucleotides read TGTGCCACCAGCTATACAGGGGCCGAGCAGTACTTC.

This chain links TRBV28 with TRBJ1-2; 11 nucleotides line up with TRBD1. Trimming took 4 bases from V and 7 from J; bases not matched to a gene: 5. The CDR3 runs 14 residues. Germline CDR1 is MDHEN and CDR2 is SYDVKM. The CDR3 sequence is CASSSGQGASGYTF. The CDR3 region has the DNA TGTGCCAGCAGTTCCGGACAGGGGGCTTCTGGCTACACCTTC.

The chain uses TRBV18 and TRBJ2-5; the D is unclear. This CDR3 spans 12 amino acids. Germline CDR1 is KGHSH and CDR2 is LQKENI. Trimming removed 4 bases at V and 1 base at J, with 4 bases between. In nucleotides, the CDR3 is TGTGCCAGCTCACTGGCCCAAGAGACCCAGTACTTC. Protein product: CASSLAQETQYF.

This chain connects TRBV21-1 to TRBJ1-2; the table gives TRBD1 as D, unverified against the DNA. TRBV21-1 is assigned pseudogene status. The CDR3 runs to 14 residues. The CDR3 DNA sequence: TGTGCCAGCAGGTCAGGGGCGTGGGGCTATGGCTACACCTTC. Protein: CASRSGAWGYGYTF.

The chain is built from TRBV5-4 and TRBJ1-4; 7 nucleotides match TRBD1. The junction had 17 bases not matched to a gene; V was cut back by 1 base and J by 8 bases. This CDR3 contains 18 residues. Germline CDR1 and CDR2: SGHNT and YYREEE (reference sequence). CDR3 sequence reads: CASSLLSGQSVLDEKLFF. CDR3 nucleotide sequence: TGTGCCAGCAGCTTGTTATCGGGACAGTCAGTCTTGGACGAAAAACTGTTTTTT. Full variable domain (outside the CDR3, taken from reference TRBV5-4 and TRBJ1-4): ETGVTQSPTHLIKTRGQQVTLRCSSQSGHNTVSWYQQALGQGPQFIFQYYREEENGRGNFPPRFSGLQFPNYSSELNVNALELDDSALYLCASSLLSGQSVLDEKLFFGSGTQLSVL.

The DNA of the CDR3 is TGTGCCAGCAGCTCCGGCGGGTTACAGGAGACCCAGTACTTC. It encodes CASSSGGLQETQYF. The chain uses TRBV7-7 and TRBJ2-5; D may be TRBD2 (5 bases). Germline CDR1 SSHAT, CDR2 FNYEAQ (reference sequence). Trimming took 4 bases from V and 5 from J, leaving 14 bases between them. CDR3 length equals 14 residues.

V usage is TRBV7-6 and J usage is TRBJ2-1, with 7 bases identical to TRBD2. CDR3 length: 12 residues. The germline V gene has CDR1 SGHVS and CDR2 FNYEAQ. The ends lost 4 bases at V and 12 bases at J; junction bases unmatched: 6. CDR3 amino acids: CASSSLASGQFF. CDR3 nucleotide sequence: TGTGCCAGCAGCTCACTAGCGAGCGGGCAGTTCTTC.

The rearrangement joins TRBV30 to TRBJ1-1, with 9 bases identical to TRBD1. The CDR3 is 13 residues long. The germline V gene has CDR1 GTSNPN and CDR2 SVGIG (reference sequence). The junction had 3 bases not matched to a gene; V was cut back by 4 bases and J by 3 bases. The CDR3: CAWTRTGDTEAFF. DNA for the CDR3: TGTGCCTGGACCCGGACAGGGGACACTGAAGCTTTCTTT. Based on the CDR3 plus reference TRBV30 and TRBJ1-1, the full variable domain is SQTIHQWPATLVQPVGSPLSLECTVEGTSNPNLYWYRQAAGRGLQLLFYSVGIGQISSEVPQNLSASRPQDRQFILSSKKLLLSDSGFYLCAWTRTGDTEAFFGQGTRLTVV.

The chain recombines TRBV28 with TRBJ1-5; perhaps TRBD1 as D (5 bases). This CDR3 contains 14 residues. V shed 7 bases and J shed 6 bases, with 16 bases lying between them. The germline CDR1 and CDR2 sequences are MDHEN and SYDVKM. CDR3 coding DNA: TGTGCCAGCAACTTAGGGGAGGGGTTTCAGCCCCAGCATTTT. Its translation: CASNLGEGFQPQHF.

V and J are TRBV12-5 and TRBJ2-1; the match to TRBD2 covers 11 bases. Trimming at V came to 5 bases and at J to 4 bases, leaving 16 bases not matched to a gene. CDR3 length: 19 residues. Per germline, CDR1 LGHNT and CDR2 FRNRAP. The CDR3 bases are TGTGCTAGTGGTACCCCCTCCCGGGATAGCGGGAGGGGGTACAATGAGCAGTTCTTC. It encodes CASGTPSRDSGRGYNEQFF.

The chain links TRBV6-5 to TRBJ1-5; D is undetermined. Germline loops: CDR1 MNHEY, CDR2 SVGAGI. The germline V and J ends were trimmed by 5 bases and 3 bases, with 14 bases remaining between them. The CDR3 runs to 15 residues. The CDR3 here is CASSRRLANNQPQHF. The CDR3, as DNA: TGTGCCAGCAGTCGGCGCTTAGCTAACAATCAGCCCCAGCATTTT.

The chain joins TRBV19 to TRBJ1-5; 8 bases are shared with TRBD1. V dropped 8 bases and J dropped 4; count of bases not matched to a gene: 16. CDR3 length: 17 amino acids. Germline loops: CDR1 LNHDA, CDR2 SQIVND (reference sequence). The CDR3: CASGGLGDRLTNQPQHF. DNA of the CDR3: TGTGCCAGTGGTGGACTCGGGGACAGGCTTACTAATCAGCCCCAGCATTTT.

This chain links TRBV7-9 with TRBJ2-7; D unclear. V dropped 5 bases and J dropped 1 base, with 9 bases sitting between them. The CDR3 spans 13 residues. Per germline, CDR1 SEHNR and CDR2 FQNEAQ (reference sequence). Here the CDR3 reads CASSPLDSYEQYF. The CDR3 DNA follows: TGTGCCAGCAGCCCCCTCGATTCCTACGAGCAGTACTTC.